One and the same sample provided the 17 T cell receptor beta chains below, sequenced in a study of T cell responses to AZD1222 COVID-19 vaccine. Profiled with immunoSEQ multiplex PCR; TCRdb holds only in-frame clones, not every one. The data contain roughly 150,000 clones, around 91% of them singletons. The source was peripheral blood, collected on day 0 of AZD1222 vaccination. The source of these receptors is an adult in good health.

This rearrangement joins TRBV5-5 to TRBJ2-7, with 14 positions matching TRBD2. The CDR3 consists of 18 residues. Germline trimming cut 3 bases from V and 3 bases from J; bases unmatched to any gene: 11. From germline, CDR1 is SGHKS and CDR2 YYEKEE (reference sequence). CDR3 sequence (DNA): TGTGCCAGCAGCTCGGGACTAGCGGGAGCTCCATATAACTACGAGCAGTACTTC. As protein: CASSSGLAGAPYNYEQYF. The entire variable domain, with the rest obtained from reference TRBV5-5 and TRBJ2-7, is as follows: DAGVTQSPTHLIKTRGQQVTLRCSPISGHKSVSWYQQVLGQGPQFIFQYYEKEERGRGNFPDRFSARQFPNYSSELNVNALLLGDSALYLCASSSGLAGAPYNYEQYFGPGTRLTVT.

This rearrangement joins TRBV5-6 to TRBJ1-5; D remains unclear. V was clipped by 0 bases and J by 10 bases, with 11 bases between them. The CDR3 extends over 13 amino acids. CDR1 is SGHDT and CDR2 is YYEEEE in the germline V gene. CDR3 coding DNA: TGTGCCAGCAGCTTGGGGCAGGACCGACCCCAGCATTTT. Translating it yields CASSLGQDRPQHF.

Here the CDR3 reads CATSPGSQSDEQFF. CDR3 DNA: TGTGCCACCTCGCCCGGGAGTCAGAGCGATGAGCAGTTCTTC. V gene TRBV15 combines with J gene TRBJ2-1; a possible D gene is TRBD2 (6 bases). Germline CDR1 reads LNHNV; CDR2 reads YYDKDF (reference sequence). V lost 8 bases, J lost 8 bases, and 19 bases lay in between. This CDR3 comprises 14 residues.

The chain combines TRBV2 with TRBJ2-7; the D gene is possibly TRBD1 (7 bases). Per the germline V gene, CDR1 is SNHLY and CDR2 is FYNNEI. This CDR3 region has 14 residues. Trimming cost V 6 bases and J 3 bases, with 15 bases left between them. CDR3 sequence: CASSLTGRGYEQYF. CDR3 DNA: TGTGCCAGCAGCTTGACAGGGCGGGGCTACGAGCAGTACTTC.

J is TRBJ2-7 and V is TRBV20-1; 7 nucleotides match TRBD2. The CDR3 has 17 residues. Germline loops: CDR1 DFQATT, CDR2 SNEGSKA (reference sequence). Trimming took 3 bases from V and 4 from J; bases not matched to a gene: 18. The CDR3 DNA sequence: TGCAGTGCTAGTCAAGGTGGGGGAGGGCCTTTGTTTTACGAGCAGTACTTC. Encoded protein: CSASQGGGGPLFYEQYF.

The V call is TRBV18, the J call TRBJ2-2; D might be TRBD2 (6 bases). CDR1 is KGHSH, CDR2 LQKENI, per germline. The V end lost 2 bases, the J end lost 5 bases, and 15 bases lay between the germline ends. CDR3 size: 16 residues. The CDR3 DNA is TGTGCCAGCTCACCAGAAATCGGGAGTGGTACCGGGGAGCTGTTTTTT. It yields the protein CASSPEIGSGTGELFF.

With regard to this clone: A read error may produce the germline difference seen at one junction end. The chain is built from TRBV28 and TRBJ1-4, with 9 bases aligning to TRBD1. There are 15 residues in the CDR3. Germline V CDR1 and CDR2: MDHEN, SYDVKM. As DNA, the CDR3 is TGTGCCAGCACTTTACCGGGACAGGGCAGAGAAAAACTGTTTTTT. This sequence encodes CASTLPGQGREKLFF.

The V and J genes are TRBV4-3 and TRBJ2-3; D remains unclear. Germline V gene data show CDR1 as LGHNA and CDR2 as YSLEER. The CDR3 is made up of 14 amino acids. The ends were cut back, 1 base at V and 0 bases at J, with 5 bases in the middle. The CDR3 loop reads CASSQGYSTDTQYF. In DNA, the CDR3 is TGCGCCAGCAGCCAAGGTTATAGCACAGATACGCAGTATTTT.

The CDR3 DNA is TGTGCCAGCAGCTTGGGAGGGATCACCGGGGAGCTGTTTTTT. Encoded protein: CASSLGGITGELFF. The chain combines TRBV7-9 with TRBJ2-2; 7 bases match TRBD2. The V gene's germline CDR1 is SEHNR and CDR2 FQNEAQ (reference sequence). J was trimmed by 4 bases and V by 3 bases; bases with no gene match: 2. The CDR3 extends over 14 amino acids. The full variable domain, with the rest looked up from reference TRBV7-9 and TRBJ2-2, is DTGVSQNPRHKITKRGQNVTFRCDPISEHNRLYWYRQTLGQGPEFLTYFQNEAQLEKSRLLSDRFSAERPKGSFSTLEIQRTEQGDSAMYLCASSLGGITGELFFGEGSRLTVL.

The chain employs TRBV7-9 and TRBJ1-1; possible D gene TRBD1, 5 bases. The CDR3 has 16 residues. Trimming shortened V by 10 bases and J by 3 bases, and 24 bases separated the two germline ends. Germline V lookup: CDR1 SEHNR, CDR2 FQNEAQ (reference sequence). The CDR3 DNA is TGTGCCATCAATGACGCCGTACAGGTAGGGGACACTGAAGCTTTCTTT. The encoded protein is CAINDAVQVGDTEAFF. Supplemented by reference TRBV7-9 and TRBJ1-1, the full variable domain reads DTGVSQNPRHKITKRGQNVTFRCDPISEHNRLYWYRQTLGQGPEFLTYFQNEAQLEKSRLLSDRFSAERPKGSFSTLEIQRTEQGDSAMYLCAINDAVQVGDTEAFFGQGTRLTVV.

This rearrangement joins TRBV7-2 to TRBJ2-7; D is perhaps TRBD1 (6 bases). The germline V gene encodes CDR1 SGHTA and CDR2 FQGNSA. Deletions cut 5 bases from V and 5 bases from J, with 16 bases between. This CDR3 has 14 residues. The DNA for the CDR3 is TGTGCCAGCAGCCCCCGGCAGGGGTCCCACGAGCAGTACTTC. Translation: CASSPRQGSHEQYF.

This sequence joins TRBV7-8 and TRBJ2-7; D ambiguous. The V and J ends lost 5 bases and 1 base respectively, with 15 bases between them. This CDR3 region has 15 residues. CDR1 SGHVS and CDR2 FQNEAQ come from the germline V gene. The CDR3 here is CASSPRLSDSYEQYF. Written as DNA, the CDR3 is TGTGCCAGCAGCCCACGGCTCTCGGATTCCTACGAGCAGTACTTC.

V is TRBV7-2 and J is TRBJ2-5, with unresolved D. The V and J ends lost 4 bases and 3 bases respectively, with 3 bases between them. The CDR3 loop spans 11 amino acids. Germline CDR1 SGHTA, CDR2 FQGNSA. The CDR3 is CASSSEETQYF. CDR3 in DNA: TGTGCCAGCAGCTCGGAAGAGACCCAGTACTTC.

This chain uses TRBV11-3 with TRBJ2-1; possible D gene TRBD1, 6 bases. This CDR3 contains 15 residues. V lost 2 bases and J lost 3, with 11 bases in between. The germline V gene encodes CDR1 SGHNT and CDR2 YENEEA. The DNA for the CDR3 is TGTGCCAGCAGCTTAAAGACAGGCGGCTACAATGAGCAGTTCTTC. This codes for CASSLKTGGYNEQFF.

This clone was detected only once. This rearrangement joins TRBV14 to TRBJ2-1; D assignment may be TRBD1 or TRBD2 (5 bases each). The CDR3 is made up of 15 amino acids. Trimming removed 1 base at V and 7 bases at J, with 14 bases between. Germline V gene data show CDR1 as SGHDN and CDR2 as FVKESK. In nucleotides, the CDR3 is TGTGCCAGCAGCCAAGTCTGGCAGGGACGGAATGAGCAGTTCTTC. This codes for CASSQVWQGRNEQFF. Full variable domain (missing parts from reference TRBV14 and TRBJ2-1): EAGVTQFPSHSVIEKGQTVTLRCDPISGHDNLYWYRRVMGKEIKFLLHFVKESKQDESGMPNNRFLAERTGGTYSTLKVQPAELEDSGVYFCASSQVWQGRNEQFFGPGTRLTVL.

The V and J genes are TRBV7-2 and TRBJ2-7, with 9 bases lining up with TRBD1. Losses at the gene ends were 6 bases for V and 3 bases for J; bases not matched to a gene: 9. CDR3 length equals 15 residues. Germline V CDR1 and CDR2: SGHTA, FQGNSA. The CDR3 loop reads CASSFGTGTFYEQYF. The CDR3 DNA is TGTGCCAGCAGTTTTGGGACAGGGACCTTCTACGAGCAGTACTTC.

The chain has TRBV7-9 and TRBJ1-1, with D maybe TRBD1 (5 bases). Trimming removed 5 bases at V and 4 bases at J, with 11 bases between. The CDR3 runs 13 residues. From germline, CDR1 is SEHNR and CDR2 FQNEAQ (reference sequence). The CDR3 nucleotides are TGTGCCAGCAGCCCACCGGGGGGCACTGAAGCTTTCTTT. It specifies CASSPPGGTEAFF. The full variable domain, in which reference TRBV7-9 and TRBJ1-1 provide the parts outside the CDR3, is DTGVSQNPRHKITKRGQNVTFRCDPISEHNRLYWYRQTLGQGPEFLTYFQNEAQLEKSRLLSDRFSAERPKGSFSTLEIQRTEQGDSAMYLCASSPPGGTEAFFGQGTRLTVV.